The 21 T cell receptor beta chains given below trace back to one sample, sequenced in a study of CD8 T cells in ankylosing spondylitis. TCRdb reprocessed the 5' RACE reads via MiXCR and lists one record per CDR3 protein. The sample contains tens of thousands of distinct CDR3 sequences, roughly 10% of which appear only once. The antigens these receptors bind are not known. The study, taken as a whole, reports: Characteristic, it appeared, of ankylosing spondylitis blood was a TCR beta motif of eight highly homologous variants.

The source material was blood, either unsorted or a sorted T cell fraction (not recorded which). The receptor source for this set is a male donor with ankylosing spondylitis.

V is TRBV20-1 and J is TRBJ2-7, with a weak D call TRBD1 (5 bases). Trimming shortened V by 0 bases and J by 3 bases, and 12 bases separated the two germline ends. The CDR3 is 14 amino acids. Per the germline V gene, CDR1 is DFQATT and CDR2 is SNEGSKA (reference sequence). In nucleotides, the CDR3 is TGCAGTGCTAGAGATTTGGACAAAAACTACGAGCAGTACTTC. Its translation is CSARDLDKNYEQYF.

This clonotype was seen a few times. The chain is built from TRBV25-1 and TRBJ1-4; 11 bases are shared with TRBD1. Trimming took 4 bases from V and 4 from J; bases not matched to a gene: 8. The CDR3 contains 17 residues. Germline-derived CDR1 and CDR2 are MGHDK and SYGVNS. The CDR3 reads CASSGRGQGVINEKLFF. Written as DNA, the CDR3 is TGTGCCAGCAGTGGCCGGGGACAGGGGGTGATTAATGAAAAACTGTTTTTT.

The chain links TRBV20-1 to TRBJ1-5; D might be TRBD1 (5 bases). The CDR3 is made up of 15 amino acids. Trimming pared 1 base from V and 1 base from J, leaving 11 bases between. Germline CDR1 DFQATT, CDR2 SNEGSKA (reference sequence). For the CDR3, the DNA is TGCAGTGCTAGAGCAATCAGACAGAGCAATCAGCCCCAGCATTTT. This sequence encodes CSARAIRQSNQPQHF.

This clonotype was counted at least ten times. J is TRBJ2-1 and V is TRBV7-9; no clear D. Trimming removed 4 bases from V and 5 bases from J, with 15 bases in between. The CDR3 extends over 15 amino acids. Germline CDR1 reads SEHNR; CDR2 reads FQNEAQ (reference sequence). DNA for the CDR3: TGTGCCAGCAGCTCGTTTGCCGGGTCGGACAATGAGCAGTTCTTC. Amino acid sequence: CASSSFAGSDNEQFF.

This clonotype was recorded many times. V gene TRBV6-5 combines with J gene TRBJ2-3; TRBD1 aligns across 10 bases. Germline values: CDR1 MNHEY, CDR2 SVGAGI. J was trimmed by 3 bases and V by 5 bases; bases with no gene match: 5. This CDR3 comprises 15 residues. CDR3 protein: CASSHDRGRTDTQYF. The CDR3 DNA reads TGTGCCAGCAGTCACGACAGGGGGCGGACAGATACGCAGTATTTT.

This chain links TRBV13 with TRBJ2-4; the D gene is possibly TRBD1 (5 bases). Trimming shortened V by 1 base and J by 8 bases, and 9 bases separated the two germline ends. CDR3 length equals 13 residues. Germline loops: CDR1 PRHDT, CDR2 FYEKMQ (reference sequence). CDR3 nucleotide sequence: TGTGCCAGCAGCTTAGAGGGGCAGTACATTCAGTACTTC. It specifies CASSLEGQYIQYF.

The V gene is TRBV9, the J gene TRBJ1-1; the D is unclear. Trimming shortened V by 0 bases and J by 1 base, and 7 bases separated the two germline ends. This CDR3 is built from 14 residues. Germline-derived CDR1 and CDR2 are SGDLS and YYNGEE. CDR3 DNA sequence: TGTGCCAGCAGCGTAGCCAAAACGAACACTGAAGCTTTCTTT. Encoded protein: CASSVAKTNTEAFF.

The chain employs TRBV5-1 and TRBJ2-1, with D tentatively TRBD1 (6 bases). This CDR3 contains 16 residues. V lost 7 bases and J lost 5, with 22 bases in between. In germline, CDR1 is SGHRS, CDR2 YFSETQ. The CDR3 is CASHETGTNFNNEQFF. Here the CDR3 DNA reads TGCGCCAGCCATGAAACCGGGACAAACTTCAACAATGAGCAGTTCTTC.

This clonotype was seen only a few times. The chain links TRBV5-6 to TRBJ1-5; D unclear. V lost 0 bases to trimming and J lost 5 bases, with 9 bases between them. CDR1 SGHDT and CDR2 YYEEEE come from the germline V gene. The CDR3 has 14 amino acids. In DNA, the CDR3 is TGTGCCAGCAGCTTGGGGAATTGGGATCAGCCCCAGCATTTT. This gives the protein CASSLGNWDQPQHF.

There are many counts of this clonotype. This chain links TRBV6-1 with TRBJ2-7; no definite D call. CDR1 and CDR2 from the germline V gene are MNHNS and SASEGT. The germline V and J ends were trimmed by 2 bases and 3 bases, with 8 bases remaining between them. There are 13 residues in the CDR3. The CDR3 reads CASSELLDYEQYV. Written as DNA, the CDR3 is TGTGCCAGCAGTGAACTCCTGGACTACGAGCAGTACGTC.

In this sample, this clonotype turned up a few times. The chain recombines TRBV12-3 or TRBV12-4 with TRBJ2-5, with 13 bases that match TRBD2. The V segment lost 6 bases and the J segment 3 bases; nucleotides outside the gene matches: 7. The CDR3 extends over 16 amino acids. The CDR3 is CASSHPGLAGKETQYF. The CDR3 DNA reads TGTGCCAGCAGCCACCCGGGACTAGCGGGAAAAGAGACCCAGTACTTC.

This clonotype has a count of ten or more. This chain uses TRBV29-1 with TRBJ2-1; TRBD2 matches 9 bases. The CDR3 length is 16 residues. Trimming cost V 0 bases and J 4 bases; bases outside gene matches: 7. In germline, CDR1 is SQVTM, CDR2 ANQGSEA. Here the CDR3 reads CSVEDYGREGYNEQFF. The CDR3 coding sequence is TGCAGCGTTGAAGATTACGGGCGGGAGGGTTACAATGAGCAGTTCTTC.

This chain joins TRBV7-9 and TRBJ2-1; maybe TRBD2 (6 bases). V was shortened by 6 bases and J by 9 bases, with 15 bases between the two germline ends. The germline CDR1 and CDR2 sequences are SEHNR and FQNEAQ (reference sequence). The CDR3 is 13 residues long. CDR3 sequence reads: CASRLAGLGEQFF. As DNA, the CDR3 is TGTGCCAGCAGGCTGGCGGGGCTCGGTGAGCAGTTCTTC.

This clonotype was picked up many times. The gene calls are TRBV5-1 and TRBJ2-1; TRBD2 might be the D (6 bases). CDR1 is SGHRS, CDR2 YFSETQ, per germline. Trimming took off 3 bases at V and 3 bases at J, with 13 bases between the two ends. This CDR3 has 15 residues. CDR3 sequence reads: CASSSLHGSYNEQFF. DNA for the CDR3: TGCGCCAGCAGCTCCCTTCACGGGAGCTACAATGAGCAGTTCTTC. The full variable domain, with the rest looked up from reference TRBV5-1 and TRBJ2-1, is KAGVTQTPRYLIKTRGQQVTLSCSPISGHRSVSWYQQTPGQGLQFLFEYFSETQRNKGNFPGRFSGRQFSNSRSEMNVSTLELGDSALYLCASSSLHGSYNEQFFGPGTRLTVL.

The rearrangement links TRBV30 to TRBJ2-5, with D hard to call. Germline CDR1 GTSNPN, CDR2 SVGIG (reference sequence). V was cut by 4 bases and J by 1 base, with 4 bases left in between. The CDR3 runs 11 residues. The CDR3 bases are TGTGCCTGGACCGTCCAAGAGACCCAGTACTTC. It yields the protein CAWTVQETQYF.

At least ten counts were recorded for this clonotype. A junction end diverges from the germline sequence, so it may reflect a read error. The rearrangement links TRBV7-6 to TRBJ2-7; weak D call: TRBD2 (5 bases). CDR3 size: 11 residues. Germline CDR1 and CDR2: SGHVS and FNYEAQ. The CDR3 bases are TGTGCCACCAGCACGGGATACGAGCAGTACTTC. The encoded protein is CATSTGYEQYF. Supplemented by reference TRBV7-6 and TRBJ2-7, the full variable domain reads GAGVSQSPRYKVTKRGQDVALRCDPISGHVSLYWYRQALGQGPEFLTYFNYEAQQDKSGLPNDRFSAERPEGSISTLTIQRTEQRDSAMYRCATSTGYEQYFGPGTRLTVT.

This chain uses TRBV30 with TRBJ1-5; the match to TRBD1 covers 8 bases. J gave up 2 bases and V 5 bases, and 2 bases lay outside the gene matches. The CDR3 totals 13 residues. Looked up from germline, CDR1 is GTSNPN and CDR2 is SVGIG (reference sequence). CDR3 in amino acids: CAWEQGGNQPQHF. The CDR3 DNA reads TGTGCCTGGGAACAGGGGGGCAATCAGCCCCAGCATTTT.

This clonotype was observed at least ten times. CDR3 residues: CASLLAGGPVNEQFF. In nucleotides, the CDR3 is TGCGCCAGCCTGCTAGCGGGAGGGCCAGTCAATGAGCAGTTCTTC. The chain combines TRBV5-1 with TRBJ2-1; 12 bases align to TRBD2. V dropped 7 bases and J dropped 6; count of bases not matched to a gene: 8. The CDR3 is 15 amino acids. In germline, CDR1 is SGHRS, CDR2 YFSETQ.

V is TRBV7-8 and J is TRBJ2-1; TRBD2 agrees at 8 bases. The CDR3 extends over 18 amino acids. The germline CDR1 and CDR2 sequences are SGHVS and FQNEAQ. The ends lost 3 bases at V and 7 bases at J; junction bases unmatched: 17. CDR3 nucleotide sequence: TGTGCCAGCAGCTTTAGCCTTCCGGGACTAGTGGGGGGAAATGAGCAGTTCTTC. This translates into CASSFSLPGLVGGNEQFF.

This clonotype was observed a single time. The chain carries TRBV13 and TRBJ2-6; possibly TRBD1 for D (5 bases). Germline V lookup: CDR1 PRHDT, CDR2 FYEKMQ (reference sequence). The CDR3 is 15 residues long. V lost 4 bases and J 4 bases, leaving 11 bases between the germline ends. As DNA, the CDR3 is TGTGCCAGCAGCTGGGAAGGGGCCGGGGCCAACGTCCTGACTTTC. It is translated as CASSWEGAGANVLTF. The variable domain in full, with the rest retrieved from reference TRBV13 and TRBJ2-6, is AAGVIQSPRHLIKEKRETATLKCYPIPRHDTVYWYQQGPGQDPQFLISFYEKMQSDKGSIPDRFSAQQFSDYHSELNMSSLELGDSALYFCASSWEGAGANVLTFGAGSRLTVL.

This chain connects TRBV13 to TRBJ2-5, with 8 bases aligning to TRBD2. Germline V gene data show CDR1 as PRHDT and CDR2 as FYEKMQ (reference sequence). V shed 4 bases, J shed 4 bases, and the junction held 5 bases outside the gene matches. The CDR3 consists of 14 residues. The CDR3 region has the DNA TGTGCCAGCAGCTCCCTGAGCGGGAGAGAGACCCAGTACTTC. As protein: CASSSLSGRETQYF. The variable domain in full, completed from reference TRBV13 and TRBJ2-5, reads AAGVIQSPRHLIKEKRETATLKCYPIPRHDTVYWYQQGPGQDPQFLISFYEKMQSDKGSIPDRFSAQQFSDYHSELNMSSLELGDSALYFCASSSLSGRETQYFGPGTRLLVL.